Listed here are 5 T cell receptor beta chains from one sample, sequenced in a study of blood T cell repertoires in COVID-19. Clones were sequenced by immunoSEQ multiplex PCR, and TCRdb holds only the in-frame ones, with some missing. The sample records 150,000 or so clones, 80% to 90% being singletons. Sequenced sample: peripheral blood. The source of these receptors is a man aged 35 to 55 who had recovered from COVID-19.

The V call is TRBV28, the J call TRBJ2-7; D possibly corresponds to TRBD1 (6 bases). The CDR3 contains 14 residues. Between the trimmed V and J ends, which lost 3 bases and 6 bases, there was a span of 15 bases. Germline CDR1 MDHEN, CDR2 SYDVKM. CDR3 bases: TGTGCCAGCAGTTTCTCCCCAGGACAGCTCGAGCAGTACTTC. This gives the protein CASSFSPGQLEQYF.

The V call is TRBV7-6, the J call TRBJ2-7, with a tentative D call TRBD1 (5 bases). The CDR3 has 15 residues. Trimming took off 1 base at V and 0 bases at J, with 10 bases between the two ends. Looked up from germline, CDR1 is SGHVS and CDR2 is FNYEAQ. This chain's CDR3 is CASSLEGVLSYEQYF. In DNA form, the CDR3 reads TGTGCCAGCAGCTTAGAAGGGGTCCTCTCCTACGAGCAGTACTTC.

The V call is TRBV30, the J call TRBJ1-2; 9 bases are a match to TRBD1. CDR1 and CDR2 from the germline V gene are GTSNPN and SVGIG (reference sequence). The CDR3 is 12 amino acids. The junction had 3 bases not matched to a gene; V was cut back by 2 bases and J by 8 bases. DNA of the CDR3: TGTGCCTGGAGTTCCGGGACAGGGGGCTACACCTTC. This gives the protein CAWSSGTGGYTF.

This clone was detected ten times or more. V is TRBV10-3 and J is TRBJ1-1, with a weak D call TRBD1 (6 bases). Trimming cost V 6 bases and J 4 bases, with 12 bases left between them. The CDR3 runs to 13 residues. Germline CDR1 is ENHRY and CDR2 is SYGVKD. Written as DNA, the CDR3 is TGTGCCATCAGATTGACAGGCTCCACTGAAGCTTTCTTT. It is translated as CAIRLTGSTEAFF.

The sample holds one count of this clone. V usage is TRBV19 and J usage is TRBJ1-4, with D uncertain. CDR3 size: 12 residues. V gave up 5 bases and J gave up 8 bases, with 9 bases separating them. The V gene's germline CDR1 is LNHDA and CDR2 SQIVND (reference sequence). CDR3 bases: TGTGCCAGTAGTCCCCCCGGGGAAAAACTGTTTTTT. As protein: CASSPPGEKLFF.